The 9 T cell receptor beta chains presented below share a single source sample, sequenced in a study of T cell responses to AZD1222 COVID-19 vaccine. Assay: immunoSEQ multiplex PCR; the TCRdb copy retains only in-frame clones and omits some. The sample includes around 99,000 clones, approximately 88% of them seen just once. Sample: peripheral blood, taken on day 0 of AZD1222 vaccination. Receptors were obtained from an adult in good health.

The chain carries TRBV7-9 and TRBJ1-5, with D perhaps TRBD1 (6 bases). This CDR3 comprises 15 residues. Germline V lookup: CDR1 SEHNR, CDR2 FQNEAQ (reference sequence). The ends were cut back, 3 bases at V and 4 bases at J, with 13 bases in the middle. Here the CDR3 reads CASSFGQNENQPQHF. Here the CDR3 DNA reads TGTGCCAGCAGCTTCGGACAGAATGAAAATCAGCCCCAGCATTTT.

The rearrangement joins TRBV18 to TRBJ2-7; no firm D call. This CDR3 region has 12 residues. Trimming took off 5 bases at V and 0 bases at J, with 5 bases between the two ends. CDR1 KGHSH and CDR2 LQKENI come from the germline V gene. The CDR3 loop reads CASSAYSYEQYF. DNA for the CDR3: TGTGCCAGCTCAGCCTACTCCTACGAGCAGTACTTC.

V usage is TRBV7-8 and J usage is TRBJ1-3; D gene uncertain. Trimming stripped 4 bases from V and 4 bases from J, with 8 bases between. Germline CDR1 and CDR2: SGHVS and FQNEAQ. The length of the CDR3 is 13 residues. The CDR3 here is CASSSPQGNTIYF. The CDR3 nucleotides read TGTGCCAGCAGCTCACCGCAAGGAAACACCATATATTTT.

The sample holds a few counts of this clone. The rearrangement links TRBV5-5 to TRBJ1-5; 9 bases map to TRBD1. Unmatched junction bases numbered 12, after V lost 2 bases and J lost 0 bases. CDR1 is SGHKS and CDR2 is YYEKEE in the germline V gene (reference sequence). The CDR3 covers 19 residues. For the CDR3, the DNA is TGTGCCAGCAGCTTTGGGCCGGGACAGGGCCTATTTAGCAATCAGCCCCAGCATTTT. Translation gives CASSFGPGQGLFSNQPQHF.

Remarks on this clone: This same CDR3 is encoded by further DNA sequences in the sample. The V and J genes are TRBV24-1 and TRBJ1-2; maybe TRBD1 (5 bases). The CDR3 has 11 residues. Germline-derived CDR1 and CDR2 are KGHDR and SFDVKD. The V end lost 9 bases, the J end lost 6 bases, and 10 bases lay between the germline ends. The CDR3 reads CATSRGNGYTF. In DNA, the CDR3 is TGTGCCACCTCTCGGGGGAATGGCTACACCTTC.

The chain employs TRBV18 and TRBJ1-2; D is possibly TRBD1 (5 bases). In germline, CDR1 is KGHSH, CDR2 LQKENI. Trimming removed 0 bases at V and 6 bases at J, with 8 bases between. The CDR3 contains 13 residues. The CDR3 reads CASSPPTRDGYTF. CDR3 in DNA: TGTGCCAGCTCACCACCCACCAGGGATGGCTACACCTTC.

This chain uses TRBV7-3 with TRBJ2-7; possible D gene TRBD2, 6 bases. CDR3 size: 13 residues. The V end was cut by 5 bases, the J end by 5 bases, with 13 bases between. CDR1 and CDR2 from the germline V gene are SGHTA and FQGTGA. Written as DNA, the CDR3 is TGTGCCAGCAGCACGACTAGGTTGGACGAGCAGTACTTC. It specifies CASSTTRLDEQYF.

In this sample, this clone turned up once. The V call is TRBV7-9, the J call TRBJ2-1; possibly TRBD2 for D (5 bases). The germline CDR1 and CDR2 sequences are SEHNR and FQNEAQ (reference sequence). The CDR3 consists of 15 residues. The V end was cut by 4 bases, the J end by 8 bases, with 18 bases between. In DNA, the CDR3 is TGTGCCAGCAGCTACACTAGGTCCCTGCCCCATGAGCAGTTCTTC. This gives the protein CASSYTRSLPHEQFF.

V and J are TRBV30 and TRBJ1-5; D may be TRBD1 (5 bases). Looked up from germline, CDR1 is GTSNPN and CDR2 is SVGIG (reference sequence). V lost 2 bases to trimming and J lost 7 bases, with 15 bases between them. The CDR3 has 14 residues. The CDR3 DNA follows: TGTGCCTGGAGTTCCTTAGGGGTCGGACAGCCCCAGCATTTT. Encoded protein: CAWSSLGVGQPQHF.